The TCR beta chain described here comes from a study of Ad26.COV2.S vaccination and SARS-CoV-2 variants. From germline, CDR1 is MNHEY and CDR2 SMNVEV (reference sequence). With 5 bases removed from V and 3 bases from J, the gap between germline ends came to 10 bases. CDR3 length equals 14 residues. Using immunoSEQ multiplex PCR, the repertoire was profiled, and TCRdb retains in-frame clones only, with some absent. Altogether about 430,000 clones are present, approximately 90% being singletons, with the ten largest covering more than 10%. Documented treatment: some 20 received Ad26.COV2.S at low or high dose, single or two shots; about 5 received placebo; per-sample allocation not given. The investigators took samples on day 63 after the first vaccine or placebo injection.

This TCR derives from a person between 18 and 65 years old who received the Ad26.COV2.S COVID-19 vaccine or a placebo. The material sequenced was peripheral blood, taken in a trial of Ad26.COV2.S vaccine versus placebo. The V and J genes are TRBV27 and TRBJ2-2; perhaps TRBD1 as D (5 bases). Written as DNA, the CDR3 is TGTGCCAGCAGTAGGGGCTCGGACACCGGGGAGCTGTTTTTT. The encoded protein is CASSRGSDTGELFF.